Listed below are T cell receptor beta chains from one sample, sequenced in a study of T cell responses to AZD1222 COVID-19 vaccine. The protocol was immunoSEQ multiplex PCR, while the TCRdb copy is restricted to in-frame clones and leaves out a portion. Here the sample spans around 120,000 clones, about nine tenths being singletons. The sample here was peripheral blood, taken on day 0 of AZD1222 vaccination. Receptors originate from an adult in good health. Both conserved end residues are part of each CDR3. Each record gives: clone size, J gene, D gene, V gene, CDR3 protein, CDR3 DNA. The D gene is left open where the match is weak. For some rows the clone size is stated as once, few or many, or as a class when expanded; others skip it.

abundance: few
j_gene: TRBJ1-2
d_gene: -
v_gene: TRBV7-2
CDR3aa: CASSLDRSYGYTF
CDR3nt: TGTGCCAGCAGCTTGGACAGAAGTTATGGCTACACCTTC

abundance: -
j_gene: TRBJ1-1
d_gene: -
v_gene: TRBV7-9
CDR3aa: CASTFLGGQNTEAFF
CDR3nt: TGTGCCAGCACCTTCCTGGGGGGACAGAACACTGAAGCTTTCTTT

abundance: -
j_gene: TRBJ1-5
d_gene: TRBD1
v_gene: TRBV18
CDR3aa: CASSPNPRTGESGGNQPQHF
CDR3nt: TGTGCCAGCTCACCAAATCCACGGACAGGGGAAAGCGGCGGGAATCAGCCCCAGCATTTT

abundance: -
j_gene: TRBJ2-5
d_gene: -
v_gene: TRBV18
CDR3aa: CASSRGPGTLEYF
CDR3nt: TGTGCCAGCTCTCGCGGCCCCGGGACATTGGAGTACTTC

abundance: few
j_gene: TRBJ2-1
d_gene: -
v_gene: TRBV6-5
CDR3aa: CASSYSSGTSHFF
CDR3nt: TGTGCCAGCAGTTACTCCTCCGGGACATCGCACTTCTTC

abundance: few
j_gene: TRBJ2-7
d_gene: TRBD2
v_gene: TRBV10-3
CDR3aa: CAISAGTSGSYEQYF
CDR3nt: TGTGCCATCAGTGCTGGGACTAGCGGCTCCTACGAGCAGTACTTC

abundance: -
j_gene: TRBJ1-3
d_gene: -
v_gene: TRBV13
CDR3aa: CASSRLEGNSGNTIYF
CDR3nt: TGTGCCAGCAGCCGCCTCGAGGGCAACTCTGGAAACACCATATATTTT

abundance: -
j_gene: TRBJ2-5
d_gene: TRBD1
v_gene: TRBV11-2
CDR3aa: CASSPGTGGETQYF
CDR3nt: TGTGCCAGCAGCCCGGGGACAGGGGGCGAGACCCAGTACTTC

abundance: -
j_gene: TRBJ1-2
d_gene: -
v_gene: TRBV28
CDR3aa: CASSFPNRRGLGYTF
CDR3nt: TGTGCCAGCAGTTTCCCCAATAGGAGGGGTCTGGGCTACACCTTC

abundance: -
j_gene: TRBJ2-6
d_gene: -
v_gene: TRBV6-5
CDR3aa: CASSYSDSGANVLTF
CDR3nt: TGTGCCAGCAGTTACTCGGATTCTGGGGCCAACGTCCTGACTTTC

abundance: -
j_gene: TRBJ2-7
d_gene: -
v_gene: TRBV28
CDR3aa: CASRDQGSGSYEQYF
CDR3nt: TGTGCCAGCAGGGACCAGGGGTCCGGCTCCTACGAGCAGTACTTC

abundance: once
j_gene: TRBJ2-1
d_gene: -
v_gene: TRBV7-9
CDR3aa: CASSPREEQFF
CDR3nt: TGTGCCAGCAGCCCCCGGGAGGAGCAGTTCTTC

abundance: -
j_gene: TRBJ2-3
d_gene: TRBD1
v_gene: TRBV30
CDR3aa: CAWGDSASTDTQYF
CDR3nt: TGTGCCTGGGGGGACAGCGCTAGCACAGATACGCAGTATTTT

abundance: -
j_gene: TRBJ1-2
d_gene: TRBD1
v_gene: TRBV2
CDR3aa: CASSKGQGATYGYTF
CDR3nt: TGTGCCAGCAGTAAAGGACAGGGGGCGACGTATGGCTACACCTTC

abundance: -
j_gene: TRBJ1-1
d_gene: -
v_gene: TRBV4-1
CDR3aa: CASSSALNTEAFF
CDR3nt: TGCGCCAGCAGCTCAGCCTTGAACACTGAAGCTTTCTTT

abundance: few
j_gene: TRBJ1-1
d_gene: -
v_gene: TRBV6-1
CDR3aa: CASSEGGGWNTEAFF
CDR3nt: TGTGCCAGCAGTGAAGGGGGGGGGTGGAACACTGAAGCTTTCTTT

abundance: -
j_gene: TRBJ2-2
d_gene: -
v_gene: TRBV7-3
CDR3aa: CASSLTHGGTGELFF
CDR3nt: TGTGCCAGCAGCTTAACTCACGGGGGCACCGGGGAGCTGTTTTTT

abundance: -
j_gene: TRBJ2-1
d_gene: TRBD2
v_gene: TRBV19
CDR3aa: CASSSLGLAGGRYNEQFF
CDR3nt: TGTGCCAGTAGTTCCCTGGGGCTAGCGGGAGGACGCTACAATGAGCAGTTCTTC

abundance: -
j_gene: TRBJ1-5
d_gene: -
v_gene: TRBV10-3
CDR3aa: CATTSGTYSNQPQHF
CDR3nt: TGTGCCACCACTTCCGGGACCTATAGCAATCAGCCCCAGCATTTT

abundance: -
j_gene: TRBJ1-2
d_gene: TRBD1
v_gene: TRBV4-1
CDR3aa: CASSQDWPDRGNGYTF
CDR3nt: TGCGCCAGCAGCCAAGATTGGCCAGACAGGGGGAATGGCTACACCTTC